A single sample gave rise to the 21 T cell receptor beta chains below, sequenced in a study of blood T cells in healthy people across ages. Through a sample-barcoded 5' primer and a J-beta primer mix, a second PCR was run for 7 to 11 cycles. TCRdb re-called the 5' RACE reads with MiXCR, one entry per CDR3 protein. The sample comprises 1,300,000 or so distinct CDR3 sequences, 59% of which are singletons, and roughly 6.3% rests with the top ten. The sequenced sample consisted of blood. These receptors all stem from a man between 18 and 35 years old in good health.

DNA for the CDR3: TGTGCCAGCAGCTTAGGATTTGACATACAAGAGACCCAGTACTTC. Its translation: CASSLGFDIQETQYF. The chain uses TRBV7-9 and TRBJ2-7, with no clear D. The DNA matches TRBJ2-5 better at its end, which makes the J call doubtful. This CDR3 spans 15 amino acids. Germline V gives CDR1 SEHNR, CDR2 FQNEAQ (reference sequence).

This clonotype was seen a few times. This chain connects TRBV12-3 or TRBV12-4 to TRBJ1-2; possible D gene TRBD1, 5 bases. The CDR3 has 13 residues. Trimming removed 8 bases at V and 4 bases at J, with 14 bases between. This chain's CDR3 is CASGGISAYGYTF. The CDR3 nucleotides read TGTGCCAGCGGGGGGATATCGGCCTATGGCTACACCTTC.

Points on this clonotype: The junction and the germline gene differ at one end; a read error may be behind it. In DNA, the CDR3 is TGTGCTAGCACCACGTTCGGGGGTGAGCAGTTCTTC. Amino acid sequence: CASTTFGGEQFF. This chain connects TRBV2 to TRBJ2-1, with a weak D call TRBD2 (6 bases). Germline V gene data show CDR1 as SNHLY and CDR2 as FYNNEI. The CDR3 length is 12 residues.

In its sample, this clonotype was seen a few times. The genes are TRBV12-3 or TRBV12-4 and TRBJ2-5, with D possibly TRBD1 on 5 matching bases. The CDR3 has 16 residues. Trimming removed 3 bases at V and 8 bases at J, with 22 bases between. The CDR3 nucleotides are TGTGCCAGCAGTTTGCTCGGTTGGGGCGACGCAAACACCCAGTACTTC. Translating it yields CASSLLGWGDANTQYF.

The genes are TRBV20-1 and TRBJ2-7; D not resolved. The germline V gene has CDR1 DFQATT and CDR2 SNEGSKA (reference sequence). V dropped 3 bases and J dropped 4 bases, with 7 bases sitting between them. The CDR3 spans 11 residues. CDR3 region: CSASLNYEQYF. CDR3 in DNA: TGCAGTGCTAGCCTCAATTACGAGCAGTACTTC.

The chain uses TRBV10-3 and TRBJ2-7; D is uncertain. The J call may not be correct, given that the DNA end is closer to TRBJ2-5. The CDR3 is 15 residues long. The V gene's germline CDR1 is ENHRY and CDR2 SYGVKD. CDR3 coding DNA: TGTGCCATCAGTGAGGCGGCTGGCACTGGCGAGACCCAGTACTTC. Translation gives CAISEAAGTGETQYF.

CDR3 coding DNA: TGTGCCAGCAGCTCAGTAGACGGGGGCAGGGCAGGTGGCTACACCTTC. Amino acid sequence: CASSSVDGGRAGGYTF. J is TRBJ1-2 and V is TRBV27; perhaps TRBD1 as D (6 bases). Germline V gene lookup returns CDR1 MNHEY and CDR2 SMNVEV (reference sequence). The CDR3 has 16 amino acids. V lost 6 bases and J 7 bases, leaving 24 bases between the germline ends.

This chain joins TRBV4-1 and TRBJ2-1, with TRBD2 identical over 9 bases. J lost 7 bases, V lost 4 bases, and 11 bases had no gene match. The V gene's germline CDR1 is MGHRA and CDR2 YSYEKL. This CDR3 spans 16 amino acids. The chain's CDR3 is CASSPTPLAGSNEQFF. The DNA of the CDR3 is TGCGCCAGCAGCCCGACGCCCCTAGCGGGAAGTAATGAGCAGTTCTTC.

J is TRBJ2-1 and V is TRBV29-1, with 9 bases matching TRBD1. The J segment lost 7 bases and the V segment lost 6 bases, leaving 10 bases of the junction unmatched. CDR1 and CDR2 from the germline V gene are SQVTM and ANQGSEA. The CDR3 sequence is 14 residues long. In DNA form, the CDR3 reads TGCAGCGTGACCGGGACAGGGCTTCCAAATGAGCAGTTCTTC. Protein sequence: CSVTGTGLPNEQFF.

The CDR3 DNA sequence: TGCGCCAGCAGCCAAAAACACACTAGCGGGGGCCGCACAGATACGCAGTATTTT. This gives the protein CASSQKHTSGGRTDTQYF. This chain connects TRBV4-1 to TRBJ2-3, with TRBD2 matching over 11 bases. Germline values: CDR1 MGHRA, CDR2 YSYEKL. The V and J ends lost 2 bases and 1 base, in that order; junction bases with no gene match: 8. The CDR3 runs to 18 residues.

This chain uses TRBV9 with TRBJ1-6, with D hard to call. CDR1 is SGDLS and CDR2 is YYNGEE in the germline V gene. Trimming shortened V by 0 bases and J by 7 bases, and 11 bases separated the two germline ends. This CDR3 has 15 amino acids. CDR3 protein: CASSVGAGRNSPLHF. CDR3 sequence (DNA): TGTGCCAGCAGCGTAGGCGCAGGCCGGAATTCACCCCTCCACTTT.

The V call is TRBV12-3 or TRBV12-4, the J call TRBJ2-4; D perhaps matches TRBD1 (5 bases). With the DNA end fitting TRBJ2-7 better, the J assignment may be wrong. CDR3 size: 14 residues. The CDR3 loop reads CASRSDTSSYEQYF. The CDR3 nucleotides are TGTGCCAGCAGGTCGGACACCTCCTCCTACGAGCAGTACTTC.

The V gene is TRBV10-2, the J gene TRBJ1-2; unclear D gene. This CDR3 is 15 amino acids long. In germline, CDR1 is WSHSY, CDR2 SAAADI. V was cut by 5 bases and J by 4 bases, with 17 bases left in between. The CDR3 DNA sequence: TGCGCCAGCAGTCCCCCCGCAGCAGCAATCTATGGCTACACCTTC. It is translated as CASSPPAAAIYGYTF.

The chain is built from TRBV6-6 and TRBJ2-7; D remains ambiguous. Germline V gene sequence: CDR1 MNHNY, CDR2 SVGAGI (reference sequence). V was trimmed by 2 bases and J by 3 bases, leaving 20 bases between them. The CDR3 runs to 17 residues. CDR3 coding DNA: TGTGCCAGCAGTTACACACAGCAGGAACGGATAGGCTACGAGCAGTACTTC. Its translation: CASSYTQQERIGYEQYF.

This chain uses TRBV5-1 with TRBJ2-3, with TRBD2 matching 11 bases. The V gene end was trimmed by 2 bases and the J gene end by 5 bases; junction bases not matched to a gene: 4. This CDR3 contains 15 residues. Germline V CDR1 and CDR2: SGHRS, YFSETQ. The CDR3 DNA reads as TGCGCCAGCAGCTTTAGCGGGGGGGCCCAAGATACGCAGTATTTT. It codes for CASSFSGGAQDTQYF.

In this sample, this clonotype turned up a few times. The chain uses TRBV4-3 and TRBJ1-6, with TRBD1 as a possible D gene (5 bases). Germline V gene sequence: CDR1 LGHNA, CDR2 YSLEER. This CDR3 is built from 15 residues. The V end lost 2 bases, the J end lost 7 bases, and 12 bases lay between the germline ends. The CDR3 coding sequence is TGCGCCAGCAGCCAATGGGGGACGGGAAATTCACCCCTCCACTTT. This encodes CASSQWGTGNSPLHF.

The chain carries TRBV6-1 and TRBJ1-4; perhaps TRBD1 as D (5 bases). Trimming stripped 5 bases from V and 2 bases from J, with 15 bases between. Germline values: CDR1 MNHNS, CDR2 SASEGT. The CDR3 sequence is 16 residues long. CDR3 region: CASSPREGATNEKLFF. The CDR3, as DNA: TGTGCCAGCAGTCCGCGGGAAGGGGCCACTAATGAAAAACTGTTTTTT.

J is TRBJ1-1 and V is TRBV27; D possibly corresponds to TRBD1 (5 bases). CDR1 MNHEY and CDR2 SMNVEV come from the germline V gene (reference sequence). Trimming removed 10 bases at V and 11 bases at J, with 17 bases between. This CDR3 is built from 11 residues. CDR3 region: CATRDGAAAFF. The CDR3 DNA follows: TGTGCCACCCGAGACGGGGCCGCGGCTTTCTTT.

This clonotype showed up just once. The V and J genes are TRBV11-2 and TRBJ2-7; 10 nucleotides line up with TRBD1. CDR3 length: 14 amino acids. Germline trimming cut 4 bases from V and 6 bases from J; bases unmatched to any gene: 6. Germline values: CDR1 SGHAT, CDR2 FQNNGV. CDR3 loop: CASSYTGQGFEQYF. CDR3 nucleotides: TGTGCCAGCAGCTATACGGGACAGGGGTTCGAGCAGTACTTC.

This clonotype has just a few counts. The CDR3 reads CASRTGGSAQYF. The CDR3 nucleotides are TGTGCCAGCAGGACCGGTGGATCCGCTCAGTACTTC. The chain links TRBV7-9 to TRBJ2-7, with D hard to call. CDR3 size: 12 residues. Germline CDR1 reads SEHNR; CDR2 reads FQNEAQ (reference sequence). V lost 6 bases to trimming and J lost 10 bases, with 16 bases between them.

This clonotype occurred a few times. V is TRBV29-1 and J is TRBJ2-5; 7 nucleotides align to TRBD2. CDR1 is SQVTM and CDR2 is ANQGSEA in the germline V gene. Losses at the gene ends were 7 bases for V and 1 base for J; bases not matched to a gene: 6. The CDR3 contains 13 residues. This CDR3 is CSGGRGTQETQYF. CDR3 nucleotides: TGCAGCGGTGGGCGGGGGACCCAAGAGACCCAGTACTTC.